The text below deals with one T cell receptor beta chain. This record comes from a study of blood T cell repertoires in COVID-19. Study context: Specimens from acute and convalescent COVID-19 originated in the United States, Italy and Spain. Sample material is recorded as cDNA or gDNA derived from T cells, B-cell-depleted T cells, or PBMCs.

Original handling: For nucleated cells, counts were estimated from reference gene primer amplification. Sequencing used immunoSEQ multiplex PCR; TCRdb keeps in-frame clones, though not all of them. From that table come the V and J calls and clone size; the DNA was used to work out D and trimming. The profile shows hundreds of thousands of clones, 70% to 90% of them singletons. The material sequenced was peripheral blood. This sequence originates from a man aged 40-49 years with acute or convalescent COVID-19.

The CDR3 nucleotides read TGTGCCAGCTCAACGAGCTTCCAAAATCAGCCCCAGCATTTT. It encodes CASSTSFQNQPQHF. The chain recombines TRBV18 with TRBJ1-5; D is ambiguous. Germline CDR1 is KGHSH and CDR2 is LQKENI. Trimming stripped 5 bases from V and 4 bases from J, with 12 bases between. The CDR3 is made up of 14 amino acids.